Below, 23 T cell receptor beta chains from the same sample are listed, as sequenced in a study of blood T cell repertoires in COVID-19. The method was immunoSEQ multiplex PCR; TCRdb's version includes in-frame clones alone and lacks a portion of them. The data contain roughly 96,000 clones, about 80% of them singletons. The specimen was peripheral blood. The receptor source for this set is a man between 60 and 75 years old with acute or convalescent COVID-19.

This sequence joins TRBV11-2 and TRBJ1-1; 9 bases line up with TRBD1. Trimming removed 5 bases from V and 0 bases from J; junction bases left unmatched: 4. The CDR3 loop spans 15 amino acids. CDR1 is SGHAT and CDR2 is FQNNGV in the germline V gene. Here the CDR3 DNA reads TGTGCCAGCAGCAAACAGGGGGCGGTGAACACTGAAGCTTTCTTT. Its translation is CASSKQGAVNTEAFF.

This clone was counted once. The chain couples TRBV11-3 to TRBJ1-6; D ambiguous. The CDR3 runs 14 residues. CDR1 SGHNT and CDR2 YENEEA come from the germline V gene. The V and J ends lost 4 bases and 14 bases respectively, with 18 bases between them. CDR3: CASSSDTPPTSLHF. DNA of the CDR3: TGTGCCAGCAGCTCTGACACCCCTCCCACATCCCTCCACTTT.

In the case of this clone: The sample carries other DNA sequences with the same CDR3. V is TRBV7-9 and J is TRBJ2-7; possibly TRBD2 for D (6 bases). The CDR3 runs to 13 residues. The germline V gene has CDR1 SEHNR and CDR2 FQNEAQ (reference sequence). The ends were cut back, 2 bases at V and 3 bases at J, with 8 bases in the middle. The CDR3 coding sequence is TGTGCCAGCAGCTTACCCGGGAGCTACGAGCAGTACGTC. Its translation is CASSLPGSYEQYV.

This clone came up a few times. The rearrangement uses TRBV7-8 and TRBJ1-1, with 7 bases aligning to TRBD1. The CDR3 runs to 12 residues. The ends lost 3 bases at V and 7 bases at J; junction bases unmatched: 2. Germline CDR1 reads SGHVS; CDR2 reads FQNEAQ. The CDR3 coding sequence is TGTGCCAGCAGCTTCGGGGACAGTGAAGCTTTCTTT. It specifies CASSFGDSEAFF.

CDR3 residues: CASRLQGAVKQETQYF. The CDR3 DNA is TGTGCCAGCAGACTACAGGGGGCGGTGAAGCAAGAGACCCAGTACTTC. The genes are TRBV6-6 and TRBJ2-5, with TRBD1 matching over 9 bases. Germline-derived CDR1 and CDR2 are MNHNY and SVGAGI (reference sequence). The CDR3 runs 16 residues. V lost 6 bases, J lost 2 bases, and 10 bases stayed unmatched.

This chain joins TRBV7-8 and TRBJ1-5; 8 bases match TRBD1. CDR1 is SGHVS, CDR2 FQNEAQ, per germline. The CDR3 is 13 residues long. Trimming took 3 bases from V and 7 from J; bases not matched to a gene: 2. CDR3 protein: CASSFGQGQPQHF. The CDR3 region has the DNA TGTGCCAGCAGCTTTGGACAGGGACAGCCCCAGCATTTT.

This chain uses TRBV4-1 with TRBJ1-1, with 7 positions matching TRBD1. In germline, CDR1 is MGHRA, CDR2 YSYEKL. The CDR3 consists of 17 residues. With V trimmed by 5 bases and J by 1 base, 13 bases remained unmatched. CDR3 sequence reads: CASSITRGRTENTEAFF. CDR3 in DNA: TGCGCCAGCAGCATAACAAGGGGGCGGACCGAGAACACTGAAGCTTTCTTT.

The chain couples TRBV9 to TRBJ2-3; D is uncertain. This CDR3 is built from 14 residues. Between the trimmed V and J ends, which lost 4 bases and 0 bases, there was a span of 9 bases. The germline V gene has CDR1 SGDLS and CDR2 YYNGEE. The CDR3 region is CASSPTQSTDTQYF. Here the CDR3 DNA reads TGTGCCAGCAGCCCCACCCAGAGCACAGATACGCAGTATTTT.

This clone was detected ten times or more. The chain carries TRBV7-9 and TRBJ1-1; D is ambiguous. This CDR3 is 14 amino acids long. The V and J ends lost 1 base and 3 bases respectively, with 9 bases between them. CDR1 and CDR2 (germline): SEHNR, FQNEAQ (reference sequence). Written as DNA, the CDR3 is TGTGCCAGCAGCTTAGAATCCGGGGACACTGAAGCTTTCTTT. Translated: CASSLESGDTEAFF.

V usage is TRBV6-5 and J usage is TRBJ1-5, with no clear D. Germline CDR1 MNHEY, CDR2 SVGAGI. V lost 7 bases, J lost 3 bases, and 10 bases lay in between. CDR3 length equals 13 residues. The CDR3 reads CASTEAINQPQHF. Written as DNA, the CDR3 is TGTGCCAGCACCGAGGCGATCAATCAGCCCCAGCATTTT.

V gene TRBV6-2 or TRBV6-3 combines with J gene TRBJ2-5, with 7 bases that match TRBD2. There are 15 residues in the CDR3. Germline CDR1 MNHEY, CDR2 SVGEGT. V lost 2 bases, J lost 5 bases, and 8 bases stayed unmatched. The CDR3 region has the DNA TGTGCCAGCAGTTACGGCGGGAGAGGAGGTGAGACCCAGTACTTC. Translation: CASSYGGRGGETQYF.

The chain has TRBV9 and TRBJ2-1; perhaps TRBD2 as D (5 bases). The CDR3 is made up of 14 amino acids. Germline CDR1 is SGDLS and CDR2 is YYNGEE. Trimming left V 4 bases short and J 6 bases short, with 14 bases between. This CDR3 reads CASSSAGFSNEQFF. CDR3 DNA: TGTGCCAGCAGCTCCGCGGGCTTTTCCAATGAGCAGTTCTTC.

This rearrangement joins TRBV28 to TRBJ1-5, with 8 bases lining up with TRBD1. CDR3 length equals 15 residues. J gave up 3 bases and V 6 bases, and 7 bases lay outside the gene matches. Germline CDR1 MDHEN, CDR2 SYDVKM. DNA of the CDR3: TGTGCCAGCAGCGAATCGACAGGGGACAATCAGCCCCAGCATTTT. Protein product: CASSESTGDNQPQHF.

As regards this clone: Other DNA sequences within the sample encode an identical CDR3. The chain couples TRBV7-2 to TRBJ2-2; 9 nucleotides align to TRBD2. This CDR3 contains 14 residues. CDR1 is SGHTA, CDR2 FQGNSA, per germline. J lost 3 bases, V lost 6 bases, and 2 bases had no gene match. This CDR3 reads CASRGGRDTGELFF. The DNA for the CDR3 is TGTGCCAGCAGAGGCGGGAGGGACACCGGGGAGCTGTTTTTT.

The chain links TRBV25-1 to TRBJ1-2, with a weak D call TRBD1 (5 bases). This CDR3 contains 13 residues. Germline V gene sequence: CDR1 MGHDK, CDR2 SYGVNS. The V end lost 5 bases, the J end lost 1 base, and 8 bases lay between the germline ends. As DNA, the CDR3 is TGTGCCAGCAGTCGTCAGGGTAACTATGGCTACACCTTC. It specifies CASSRQGNYGYTF.

V usage is TRBV7-2 and J usage is TRBJ1-5; D is undetermined. Trimming took off 5 bases at V and 2 bases at J, with 13 bases between the two ends. Germline assignment: CDR1 SGHTA and CDR2 FQGNSA. The CDR3 covers 15 residues. CDR3 bases: TGTGCCAGCAGCCCCGGGAGAGATGGCAATCAGCCCCAGCATTTT. It yields the protein CASSPGRDGNQPQHF.

The J gene is TRBJ1-1, the V gene TRBV10-1; the match to TRBD1 covers 10 bases. The J segment lost 0 bases and the V segment lost 6 bases, leaving 4 bases of the junction unmatched. The germline CDR1 and CDR2 sequences are WNHNN and SYGVQD (reference sequence). The length of the CDR3 is 15 residues. The CDR3 protein is CASRPGTGVNTEAFF. CDR3 nucleotide sequence: TGCGCCAGCAGACCCGGGACAGGGGTGAACACTGAAGCTTTCTTT.

The gene calls are TRBV18 and TRBJ1-1; tentative D call: TRBD1 (6 bases). This CDR3 region has 15 residues. Looked up from germline, CDR1 is KGHSH and CDR2 is LQKENI. V lost 1 base to trimming and J lost 4 bases, with 13 bases between them. The CDR3 loop is CASSPREGGGTEAFF. As DNA, the CDR3 is TGTGCCAGCTCACCACGAGAGGGGGGGGGCACTGAAGCTTTCTTT.

The chain has TRBV27 and TRBJ1-2, with D perhaps TRBD1 (6 bases). The ends were cut back, 3 bases at V and 0 bases at J, with 8 bases in the middle. Germline V CDR1 and CDR2: MNHEY, SMNVEV (reference sequence). This CDR3 region has 14 residues. For the CDR3, the DNA is TGTGCCAGCAGTTTTACAGGGTCTAACTATGGCTACACCTTC. Its translation is CASSFTGSNYGYTF.

The chain carries TRBV9 and TRBJ2-6; the D is unclear. Germline V gives CDR1 SGDLS, CDR2 YYNGEE. Deletions cut 3 bases from V and 4 bases from J, with 11 bases between. The CDR3 extends over 15 amino acids. CDR3 in DNA: TGTGCCAGCAGCGGGCTAGATGCGGGGGCCAACGTCCTGACTTTC. Residues: CASSGLDAGANVLTF.

The J gene is TRBJ1-5, the V gene TRBV6-2 or TRBV6-3, with TRBD1 identical over 7 bases. CDR1 MNHEY and CDR2 SVGEGT come from the germline V gene. J gave up 0 bases and V 4 bases, and 15 bases lay outside the gene matches. CDR3 length equals 19 residues. The chain's CDR3 is CASSWARKTGINSNQPQHF. The CDR3 nucleotides read TGTGCCAGCAGTTGGGCCCGAAAGACAGGGATTAATAGCAATCAGCCCCAGCATTTT.

The rearrangement links TRBV12-3 or TRBV12-4 to TRBJ1-6; D is perhaps TRBD1 (6 bases). The V end lost 6 bases, the J end lost 8 bases, and 8 bases lay between the germline ends. This CDR3 contains 12 residues. In DNA, the CDR3 is TGTGCCAGCAGCCGGACAGATTCACCCCTCCACTTT. Translation gives CASSRTDSPLHF.

This clone was found once. This chain links TRBV7-2 with TRBJ1-2; 8 nucleotides match TRBD1. This CDR3 is 15 amino acids long. From germline, CDR1 is SGHTA and CDR2 FQGNSA. V was pared by 1 base and J by 4 bases, with 5 bases of the junction left unmatched. The CDR3: CASSLGQGASYGYTF. CDR3 in DNA: TGTGCCAGCAGCTTAGGTCAGGGGGCGAGCTATGGCTACACCTTC.